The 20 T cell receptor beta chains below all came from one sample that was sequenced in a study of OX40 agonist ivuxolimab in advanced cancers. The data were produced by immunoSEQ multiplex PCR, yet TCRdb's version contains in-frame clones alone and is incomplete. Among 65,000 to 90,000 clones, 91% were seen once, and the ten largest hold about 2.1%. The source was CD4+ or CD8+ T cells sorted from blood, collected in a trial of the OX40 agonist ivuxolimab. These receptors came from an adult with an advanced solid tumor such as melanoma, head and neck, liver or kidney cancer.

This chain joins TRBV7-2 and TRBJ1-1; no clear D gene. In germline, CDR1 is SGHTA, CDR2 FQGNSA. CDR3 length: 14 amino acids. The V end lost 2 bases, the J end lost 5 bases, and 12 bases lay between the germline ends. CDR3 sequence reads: CASSLMGSGTEAFF. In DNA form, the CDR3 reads TGTGCCAGCAGCTTAATGGGCAGTGGGACTGAAGCTTTCTTT. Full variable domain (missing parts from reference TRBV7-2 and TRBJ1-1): GAGVSQSPSNKVTEKGKDVELRCDPISGHTALYWYRQSLGQGLEFLIYFQGNSAPDKSGLPSDRFSAERTGGSVSTLTIQRTQQEDSAVYLCASSLMGSGTEAFFGQGTRLTVV.

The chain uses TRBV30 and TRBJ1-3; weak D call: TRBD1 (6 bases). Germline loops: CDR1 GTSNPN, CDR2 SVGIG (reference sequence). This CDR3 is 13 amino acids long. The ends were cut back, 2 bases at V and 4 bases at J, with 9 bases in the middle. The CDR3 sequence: CAWSLGGGNTIYF. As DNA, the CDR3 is TGTGCCTGGAGTCTAGGGGGAGGAAACACCATATATTTT.

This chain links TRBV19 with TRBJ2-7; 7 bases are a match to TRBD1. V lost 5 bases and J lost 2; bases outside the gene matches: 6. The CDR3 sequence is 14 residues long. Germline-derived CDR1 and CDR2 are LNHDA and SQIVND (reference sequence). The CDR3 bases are TGTGCCAGTAGTTCGACAGGGTGGACCTACGAGCAGTACTTC. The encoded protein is CASSSTGWTYEQYF.

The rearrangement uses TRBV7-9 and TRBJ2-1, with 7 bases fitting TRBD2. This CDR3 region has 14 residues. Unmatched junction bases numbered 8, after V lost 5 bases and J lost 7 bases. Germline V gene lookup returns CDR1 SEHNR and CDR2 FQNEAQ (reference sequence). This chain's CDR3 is CASSPRGSLNEQFF. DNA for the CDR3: TGTGCCAGCAGCCCCCGCGGGAGTTTAAATGAGCAGTTCTTC. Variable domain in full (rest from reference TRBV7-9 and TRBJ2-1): DTGVSQNPRHKITKRGQNVTFRCDPISEHNRLYWYRQTLGQGPEFLTYFQNEAQLEKSRLLSDRFSAERPKGSFSTLEIQRTEQGDSAMYLCASSPRGSLNEQFFGPGTRLTVL.

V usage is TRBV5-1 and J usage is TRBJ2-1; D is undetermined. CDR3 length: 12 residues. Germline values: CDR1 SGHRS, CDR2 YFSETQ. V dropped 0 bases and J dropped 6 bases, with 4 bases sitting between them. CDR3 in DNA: TGCGCCAGCAGCTTGGGGGCCAATGAGCAGTTCTTC. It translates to CASSLGANEQFF.

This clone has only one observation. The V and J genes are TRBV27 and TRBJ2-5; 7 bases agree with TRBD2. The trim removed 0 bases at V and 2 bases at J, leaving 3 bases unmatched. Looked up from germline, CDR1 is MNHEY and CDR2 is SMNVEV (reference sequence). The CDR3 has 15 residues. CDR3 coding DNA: TGTGCCAGCAGTTTATCGGGGACTACGCAAGAGACCCAGTACTTC. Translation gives CASSLSGTTQETQYF.

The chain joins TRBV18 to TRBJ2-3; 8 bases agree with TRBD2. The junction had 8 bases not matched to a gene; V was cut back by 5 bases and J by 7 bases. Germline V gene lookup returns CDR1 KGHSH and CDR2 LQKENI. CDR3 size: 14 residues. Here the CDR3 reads CASSLGLAEYTQYF. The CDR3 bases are TGTGCCAGCTCATTAGGACTAGCCGAATATACGCAGTATTTT.

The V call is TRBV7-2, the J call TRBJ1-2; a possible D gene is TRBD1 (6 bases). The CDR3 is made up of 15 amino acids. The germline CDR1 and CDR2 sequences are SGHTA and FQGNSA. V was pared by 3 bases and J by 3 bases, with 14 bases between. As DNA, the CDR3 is TGTGCCAGCAGCTTTGTGGGGGGCGCAGACTATGGCTACACCTTC. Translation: CASSFVGGADYGYTF.

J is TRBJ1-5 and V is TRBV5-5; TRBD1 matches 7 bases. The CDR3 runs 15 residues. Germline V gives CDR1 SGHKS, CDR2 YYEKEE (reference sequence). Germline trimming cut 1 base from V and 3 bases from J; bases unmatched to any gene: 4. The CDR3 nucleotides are TGTGCCAGCAGCTTGTTACAGGGGTTCAATCAGCCCCAGCATTTT. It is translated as CASSLLQGFNQPQHF.

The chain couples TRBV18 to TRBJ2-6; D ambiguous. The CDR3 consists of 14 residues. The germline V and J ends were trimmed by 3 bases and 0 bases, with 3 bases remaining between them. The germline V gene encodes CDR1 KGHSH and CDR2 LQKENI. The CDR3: CASSPPSGANVLTF. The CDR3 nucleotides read TGTGCCAGCTCACCCCCCTCTGGGGCCAACGTCCTGACTTTC.

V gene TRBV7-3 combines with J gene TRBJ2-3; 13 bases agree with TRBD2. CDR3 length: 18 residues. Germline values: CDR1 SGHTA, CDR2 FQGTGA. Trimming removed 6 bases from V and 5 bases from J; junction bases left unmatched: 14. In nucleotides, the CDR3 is TGTGCCAGCAGTCGTGGACTAGCGGGAGAGAGGGTGGGAGATACGCAGTATTTT. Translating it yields CASSRGLAGERVGDTQYF.

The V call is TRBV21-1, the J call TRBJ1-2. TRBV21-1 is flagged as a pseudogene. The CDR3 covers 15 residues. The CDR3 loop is CASSKDFGLNYGYTF. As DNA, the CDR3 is TGTGCCAGCAGCAAAGATTTCGGGTTAAACTATGGCTACACCTTC.

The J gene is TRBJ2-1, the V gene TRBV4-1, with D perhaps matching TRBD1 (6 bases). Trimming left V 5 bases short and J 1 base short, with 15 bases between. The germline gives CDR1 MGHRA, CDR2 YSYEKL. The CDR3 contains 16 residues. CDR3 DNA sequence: TGCGCCAGCAGCGAGCGTGACAGGAGATCCTACAATGAGCAGTTCTTC. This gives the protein CASSERDRRSYNEQFF.

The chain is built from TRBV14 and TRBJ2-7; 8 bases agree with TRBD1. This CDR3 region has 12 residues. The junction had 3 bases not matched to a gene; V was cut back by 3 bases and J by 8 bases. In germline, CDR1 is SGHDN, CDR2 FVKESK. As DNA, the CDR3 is TGTGCCAGCAGCCAGGACAGGGTCAAGCAGTACTTC. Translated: CASSQDRVKQYF.

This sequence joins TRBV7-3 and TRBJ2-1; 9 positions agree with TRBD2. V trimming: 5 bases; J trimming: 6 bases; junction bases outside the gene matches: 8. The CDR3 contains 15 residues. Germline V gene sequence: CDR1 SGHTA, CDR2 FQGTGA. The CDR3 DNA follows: TGTGCCAGCAGCCCGACTAGCGGCATTTCCAATGAGCAGTTCTTC. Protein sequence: CASSPTSGISNEQFF.

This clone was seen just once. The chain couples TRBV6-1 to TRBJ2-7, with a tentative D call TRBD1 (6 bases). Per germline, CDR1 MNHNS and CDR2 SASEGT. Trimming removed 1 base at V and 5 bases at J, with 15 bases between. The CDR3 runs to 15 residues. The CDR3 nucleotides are TGTGCCAGCAGTGAAGAGACAGGCCCTGGGAACGAGCAGTACTTC. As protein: CASSEETGPGNEQYF.

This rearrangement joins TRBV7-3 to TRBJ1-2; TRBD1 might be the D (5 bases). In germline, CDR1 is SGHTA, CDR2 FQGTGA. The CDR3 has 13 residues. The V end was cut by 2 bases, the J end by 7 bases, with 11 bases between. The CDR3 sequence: CASSLRGEGGYTF. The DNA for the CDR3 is TGTGCCAGCAGCTTACGGGGGGAAGGTGGCTACACCTTC.

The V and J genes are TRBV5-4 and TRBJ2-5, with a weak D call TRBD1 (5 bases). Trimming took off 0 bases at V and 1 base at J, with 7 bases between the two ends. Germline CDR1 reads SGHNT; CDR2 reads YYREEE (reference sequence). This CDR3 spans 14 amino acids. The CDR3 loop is CASSLGGTQETQYF. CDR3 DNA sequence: TGTGCCAGCAGCTTGGGGGGCACCCAAGAGACCCAGTACTTC.

The CDR3 reads CASSDRNYGYTF. The CDR3 DNA follows: TGTGCCAGCAGCGACAGGAACTATGGCTACACCTTC. This chain uses TRBV9 with TRBJ1-2, with D perhaps TRBD1 (5 bases). Germline V gene data show CDR1 as SGDLS and CDR2 as YYNGEE. This CDR3 region has 12 residues. The V end was cut by 3 bases, the J end by 2 bases, with 5 bases between.

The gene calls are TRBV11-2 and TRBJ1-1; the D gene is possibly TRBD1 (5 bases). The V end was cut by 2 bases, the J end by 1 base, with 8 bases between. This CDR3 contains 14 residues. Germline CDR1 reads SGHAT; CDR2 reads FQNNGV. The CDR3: CASSLLGGNTEAFF. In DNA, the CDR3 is TGTGCCAGCAGCTTATTGGGGGGGAACACTGAAGCTTTCTTT.